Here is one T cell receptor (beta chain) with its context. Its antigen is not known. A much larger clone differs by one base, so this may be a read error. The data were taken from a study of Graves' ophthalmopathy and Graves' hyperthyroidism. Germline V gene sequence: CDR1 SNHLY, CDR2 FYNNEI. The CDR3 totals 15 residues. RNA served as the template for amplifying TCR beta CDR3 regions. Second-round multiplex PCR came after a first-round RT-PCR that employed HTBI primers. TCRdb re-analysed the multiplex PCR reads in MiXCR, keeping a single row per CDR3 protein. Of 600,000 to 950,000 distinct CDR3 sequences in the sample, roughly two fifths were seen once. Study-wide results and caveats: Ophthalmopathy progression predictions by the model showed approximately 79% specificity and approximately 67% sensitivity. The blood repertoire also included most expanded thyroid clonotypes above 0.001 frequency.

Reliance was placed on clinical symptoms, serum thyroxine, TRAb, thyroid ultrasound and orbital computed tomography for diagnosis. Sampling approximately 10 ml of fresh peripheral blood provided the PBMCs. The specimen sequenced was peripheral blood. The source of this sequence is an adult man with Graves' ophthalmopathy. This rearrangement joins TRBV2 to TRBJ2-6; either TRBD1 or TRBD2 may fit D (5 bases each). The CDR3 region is CTSSYGAAGANVLTF. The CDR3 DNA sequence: TGTACCAGCAGTTACGGGGCGGCTGGGGCCAACGTCCTGACTTTC. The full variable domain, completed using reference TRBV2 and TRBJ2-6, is EPEVTQTPSHQVTQMGQEVILRCVPISNHLYFYWYRQILGQKVEFLVSFYNNEISEKSEIFDDQFSVERPDGSNFTLKIRSTKLEDSAMYFCTSSYGAAGANVLTFGAGSRLTVL.